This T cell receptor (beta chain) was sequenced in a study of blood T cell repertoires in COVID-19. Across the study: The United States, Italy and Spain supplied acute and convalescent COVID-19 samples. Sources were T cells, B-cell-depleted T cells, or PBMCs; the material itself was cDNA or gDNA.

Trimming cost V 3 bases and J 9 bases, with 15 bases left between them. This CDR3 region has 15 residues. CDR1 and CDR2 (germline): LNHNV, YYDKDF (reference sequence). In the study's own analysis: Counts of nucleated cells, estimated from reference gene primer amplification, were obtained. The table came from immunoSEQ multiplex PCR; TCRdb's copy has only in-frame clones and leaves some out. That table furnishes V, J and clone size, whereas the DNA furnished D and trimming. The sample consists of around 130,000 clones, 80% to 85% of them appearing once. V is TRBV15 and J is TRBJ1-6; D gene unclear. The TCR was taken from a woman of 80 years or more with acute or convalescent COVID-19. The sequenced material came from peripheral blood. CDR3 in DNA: TGTGCCACCAGCAGCATGCGGGGAAGTGTTTCACCCCTCCACTTT. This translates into CATSSMRGSVSPLHF.